This record covers a single T cell receptor beta chain. Its cognate antigen is unknown. Additional DNA sequences in this sample encode the identical CDR3. The sample belongs to a study of cytomegalovirus exposure and HLA in healthy donors. Whole-study context: Most donors, 70% to 85% of around 400 genotyped, fell in the Caucasian-associated ancestry cluster.

The PCR used 60 Vbeta and 13 Jbeta primers. Using immunoSEQ multiplex PCR, the repertoire was profiled, and TCRdb retains in-frame clones only, with some absent. The data show 90,000 to 100,000 clones, with roughly 77% seen just once and roughly 1.5% held by the top ten. Study findings and constraints: In vitro testing confirmed a few CMV-associated chains as specific for CMV antigens. A later examination showed that TCR association rates differed by HLA locus, with DRB1 most and HLA-C fewest. Later work associated roughly 17,000 TCR beta sequences with HLA alleles at 0.05 false discovery rate.

The sequenced material came from PBMCs. This TCR was recovered from a middle-aged man in good health and CMV-seronegative.

CDR3 residues: CASSLAGGLSSPLHF. CDR3 sequence (DNA): TGTGCCAGCAGCTTGGCAGGGGGGTTAAGTTCACCCCTCCACTTT. V and J are TRBV5-4 and TRBJ1-6; 7 nucleotides line up with TRBD1. Trimming removed 0 bases from V and 9 bases from J; junction bases left unmatched: 6. CDR1 is SGHNT, CDR2 YYREEE, per germline (reference sequence). The CDR3 is 15 residues long.